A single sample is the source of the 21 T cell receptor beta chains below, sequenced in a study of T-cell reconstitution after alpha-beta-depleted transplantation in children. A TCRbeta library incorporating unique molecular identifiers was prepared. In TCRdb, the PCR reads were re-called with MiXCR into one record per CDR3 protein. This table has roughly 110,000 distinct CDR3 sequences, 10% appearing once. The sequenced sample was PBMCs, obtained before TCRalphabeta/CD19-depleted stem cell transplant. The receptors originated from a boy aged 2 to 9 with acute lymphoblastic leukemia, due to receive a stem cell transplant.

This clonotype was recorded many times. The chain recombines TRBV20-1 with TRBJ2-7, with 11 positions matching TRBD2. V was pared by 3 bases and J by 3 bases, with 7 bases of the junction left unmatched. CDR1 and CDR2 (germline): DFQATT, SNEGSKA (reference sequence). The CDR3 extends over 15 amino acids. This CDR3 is CSARAPGLADYEQYF. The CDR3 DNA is TGCAGTGCTAGGGCTCCGGGACTAGCGGACTACGAGCAGTACTTC.

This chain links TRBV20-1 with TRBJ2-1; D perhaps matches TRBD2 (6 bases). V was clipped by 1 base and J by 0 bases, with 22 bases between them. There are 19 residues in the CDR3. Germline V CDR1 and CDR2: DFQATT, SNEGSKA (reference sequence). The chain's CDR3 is CSARAPGSAGTRSYNEQFF. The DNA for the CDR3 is TGCAGTGCTAGAGCCCCGGGGTCGGCGGGGACTCGCTCCTACAATGAGCAGTTCTTC.

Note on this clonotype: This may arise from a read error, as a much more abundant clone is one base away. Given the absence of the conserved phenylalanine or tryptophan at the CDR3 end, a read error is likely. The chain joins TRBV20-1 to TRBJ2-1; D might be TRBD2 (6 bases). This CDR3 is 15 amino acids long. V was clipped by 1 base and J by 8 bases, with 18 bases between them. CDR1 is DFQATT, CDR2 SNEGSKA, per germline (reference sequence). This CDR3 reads CSARGPGAGKDEQFV. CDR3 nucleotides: TGCAGTGCTAGAGGCCCGGGAGCGGGTAAGGATGAGCAGTTCGTC.

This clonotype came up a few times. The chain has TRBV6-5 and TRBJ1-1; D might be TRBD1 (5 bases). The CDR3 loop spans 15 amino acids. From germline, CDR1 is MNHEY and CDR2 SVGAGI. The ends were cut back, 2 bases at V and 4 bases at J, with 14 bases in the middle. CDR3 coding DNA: TGTGCCAGCAGTTACAGTATAGGGAGGGGCACTGAAGCTTTCTTT. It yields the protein CASSYSIGRGTEAFF.

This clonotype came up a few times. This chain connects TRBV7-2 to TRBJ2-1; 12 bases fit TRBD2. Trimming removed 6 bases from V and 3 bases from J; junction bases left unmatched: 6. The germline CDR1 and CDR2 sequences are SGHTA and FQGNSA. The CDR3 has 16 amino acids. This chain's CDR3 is CASRPRTSGIYNEQFF. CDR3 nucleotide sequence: TGTGCCAGCAGGCCAAGGACTAGCGGGATCTACAATGAGCAGTTCTTC.

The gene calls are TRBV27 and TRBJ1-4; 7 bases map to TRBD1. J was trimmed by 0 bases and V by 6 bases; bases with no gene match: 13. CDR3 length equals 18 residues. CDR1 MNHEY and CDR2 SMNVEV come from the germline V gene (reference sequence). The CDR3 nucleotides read TGTGCCAGCAGCCAGAATCGGGACAGACTTGCAACTAATGAAAAACTGTTTTTT. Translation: CASSQNRDRLATNEKLFF.

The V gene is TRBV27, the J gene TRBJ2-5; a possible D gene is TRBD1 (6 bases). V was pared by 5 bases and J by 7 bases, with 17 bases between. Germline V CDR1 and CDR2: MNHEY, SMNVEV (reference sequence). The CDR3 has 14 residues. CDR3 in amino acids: CASSARDMAGTQYF. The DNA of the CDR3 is TGTGCCAGCAGTGCCCGGGACATGGCAGGGACCCAGTACTTC.

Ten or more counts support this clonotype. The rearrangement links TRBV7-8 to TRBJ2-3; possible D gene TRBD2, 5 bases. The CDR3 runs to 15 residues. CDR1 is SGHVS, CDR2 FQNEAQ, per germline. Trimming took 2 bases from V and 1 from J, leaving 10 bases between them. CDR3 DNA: TGTGCCAGCAGCTTACTCCCAGCGGGCACAGATACGCAGTATTTT. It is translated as CASSLLPAGTDTQYF.

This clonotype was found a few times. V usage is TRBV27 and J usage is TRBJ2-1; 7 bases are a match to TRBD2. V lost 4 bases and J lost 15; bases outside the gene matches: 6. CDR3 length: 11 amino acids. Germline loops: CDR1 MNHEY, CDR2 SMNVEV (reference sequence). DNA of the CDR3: TGTGCCAGCAGTTCCGGACTAGAATTGTTCTTC. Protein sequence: CASSSGLELFF.

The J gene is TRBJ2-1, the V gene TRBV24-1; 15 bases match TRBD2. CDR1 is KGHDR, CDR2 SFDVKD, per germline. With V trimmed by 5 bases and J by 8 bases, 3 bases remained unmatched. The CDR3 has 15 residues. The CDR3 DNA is TGTGCCACCAGTGGGACTAGCGGGAGGGTCCATGAGCAGTTCTTC. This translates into CATSGTSGRVHEQFF.

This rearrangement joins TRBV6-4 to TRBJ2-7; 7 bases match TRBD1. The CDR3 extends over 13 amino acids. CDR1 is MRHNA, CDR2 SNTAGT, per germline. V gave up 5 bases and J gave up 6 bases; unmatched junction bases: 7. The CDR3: CASSQTGMGEQYF. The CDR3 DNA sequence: TGTGCCAGCAGTCAGACAGGGATGGGCGAGCAGTACTTC.

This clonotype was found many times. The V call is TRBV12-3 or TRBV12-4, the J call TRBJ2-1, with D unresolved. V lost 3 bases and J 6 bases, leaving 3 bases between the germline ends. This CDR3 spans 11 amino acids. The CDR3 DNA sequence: TGTGCCAGCAGTTTCTCCAATGAGCAGTTCTTC. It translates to CASSFSNEQFF.

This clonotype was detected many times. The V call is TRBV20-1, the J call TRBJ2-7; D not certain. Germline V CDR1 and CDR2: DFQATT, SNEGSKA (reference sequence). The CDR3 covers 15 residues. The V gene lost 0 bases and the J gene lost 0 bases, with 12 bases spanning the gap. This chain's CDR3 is CSAREAQASSYEQYF. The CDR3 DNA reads TGCAGTGCTAGAGAAGCTCAGGCTAGCTCCTACGAGCAGTACTTC.

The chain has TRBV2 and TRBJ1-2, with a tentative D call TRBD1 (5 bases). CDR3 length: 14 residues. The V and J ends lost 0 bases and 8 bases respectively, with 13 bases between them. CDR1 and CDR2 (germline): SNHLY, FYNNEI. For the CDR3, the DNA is TGTGCCAGCAGTGAAGCACGAGGGGCAGCCGGCTACACCTTC. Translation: CASSEARGAAGYTF.

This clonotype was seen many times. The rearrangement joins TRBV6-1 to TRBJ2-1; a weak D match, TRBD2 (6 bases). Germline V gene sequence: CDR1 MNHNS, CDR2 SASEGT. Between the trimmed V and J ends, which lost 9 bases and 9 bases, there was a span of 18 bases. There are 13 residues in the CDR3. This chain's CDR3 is CASYVGIGGEQFF. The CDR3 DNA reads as TGTGCCAGTTACGTGGGAATCGGGGGTGAGCAGTTCTTC.

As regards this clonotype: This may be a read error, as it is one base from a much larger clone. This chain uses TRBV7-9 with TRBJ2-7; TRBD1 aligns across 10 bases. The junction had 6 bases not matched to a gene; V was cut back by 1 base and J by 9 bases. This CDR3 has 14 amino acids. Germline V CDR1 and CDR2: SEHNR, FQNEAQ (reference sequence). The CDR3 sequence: CASSLGQGALGQYF. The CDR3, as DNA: TGTGCCAGCAGCTTAGGACAGGGGGCCCTCGGGCAGTACTTC.

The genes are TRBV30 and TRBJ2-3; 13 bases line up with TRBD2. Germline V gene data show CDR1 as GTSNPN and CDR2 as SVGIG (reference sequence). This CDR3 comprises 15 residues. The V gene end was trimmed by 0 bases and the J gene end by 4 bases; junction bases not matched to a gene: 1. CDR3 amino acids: CAWSVLAGGPDTQYF. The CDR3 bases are TGTGCCTGGAGTGTACTAGCGGGAGGGCCAGATACGCAGTATTTT.

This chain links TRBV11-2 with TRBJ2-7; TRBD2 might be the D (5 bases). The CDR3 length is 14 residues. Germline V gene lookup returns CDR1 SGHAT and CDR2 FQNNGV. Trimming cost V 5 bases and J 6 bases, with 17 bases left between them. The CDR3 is CASSPPGLLSEQYF. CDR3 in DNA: TGTGCCAGCAGCCCTCCCGGACTTCTTTCCGAGCAGTACTTC.

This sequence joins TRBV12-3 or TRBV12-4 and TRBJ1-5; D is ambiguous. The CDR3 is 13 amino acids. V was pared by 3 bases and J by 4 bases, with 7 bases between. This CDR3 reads CASSLLGNQPQHF. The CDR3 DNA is TGTGCCAGCAGTTTGTTAGGGAATCAGCCCCAGCATTTT.

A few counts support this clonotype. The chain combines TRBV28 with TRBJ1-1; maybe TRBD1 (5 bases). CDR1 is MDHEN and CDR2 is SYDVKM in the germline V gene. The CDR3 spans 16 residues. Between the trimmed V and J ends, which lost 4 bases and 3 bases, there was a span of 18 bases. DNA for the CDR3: TGTGCCAGCAGTTCAAATATGGGGGGGGGAGACACTGAAGCTTTCTTT. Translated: CASSSNMGGGDTEAFF.

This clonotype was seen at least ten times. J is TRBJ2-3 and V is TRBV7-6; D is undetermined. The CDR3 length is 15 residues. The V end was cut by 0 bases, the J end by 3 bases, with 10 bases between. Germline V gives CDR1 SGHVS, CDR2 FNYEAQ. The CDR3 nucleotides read TGTGCCAGCAGCTTAGCGCTATTACAGACAGATACGCAGTATTTT. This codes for CASSLALLQTDTQYF.